This T cell receptor beta chain was retrieved from a study of shared clonotypes between healthy human individuals. TCRdb keeps only in-frame clones here, not all; method: immunoSEQ multiplex PCR. The data contain approximately 440,000 clones, over 60% of them singletons. Turning to this clone: In the same sample, other DNA sequences code for this CDR3.

The CDR3 is made up of 13 amino acids. Trimming took 6 bases from V and 3 from J; bases not matched to a gene: 3. Germline V CDR1 and CDR2: KGHSH, LQKENI. The chain links TRBV18 to TRBJ1-1, with 8 nucleotides matching TRBD1. Sequencing was done on a sample of PBMCs. This TCR derives from a middle-aged woman in good health. Some clones in this sample may be carry-over from other donors' samples. Here the CDR3 reads CASSPDRDTEAFF. CDR3 in DNA: TGTGCCAGCTCTCCGGACAGGGACACTGAAGCTTTCTTT.